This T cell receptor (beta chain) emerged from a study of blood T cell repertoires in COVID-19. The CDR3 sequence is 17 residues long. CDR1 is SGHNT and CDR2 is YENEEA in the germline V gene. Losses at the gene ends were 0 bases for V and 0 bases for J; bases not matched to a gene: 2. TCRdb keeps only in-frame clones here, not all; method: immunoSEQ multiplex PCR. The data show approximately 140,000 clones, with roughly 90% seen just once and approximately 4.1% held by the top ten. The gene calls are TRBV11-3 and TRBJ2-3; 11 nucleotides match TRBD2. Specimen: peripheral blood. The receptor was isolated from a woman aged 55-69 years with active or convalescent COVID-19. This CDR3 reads CASSLDTSGGSTDTQYF. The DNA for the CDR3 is TGTGCCAGCAGCTTAGATACTAGCGGGGGTAGCACAGATACGCAGTATTTT.